These 30 T cell receptor beta chains share one sample of origin, sequenced in a study of T cell responses to AZD1222 COVID-19 vaccine. TCRdb keeps only in-frame clones here, not all; method: immunoSEQ multiplex PCR. The data contain roughly 120,000 clones, 86% of them singletons. The sample consisted of peripheral blood, taken 28 days after the second AZD1222 dose. All receptors derive from an adult who received the AZD1222 COVID-19 vaccine.

J is TRBJ1-5 and V is TRBV3-1 (or the pseudogene TRBV3-2); tentatively, D is TRBD1 (5 bases). The CDR3 consists of 14 residues. The V gene's germline CDR1 is LGHDT and CDR2 YNNKEL (reference sequence). Deletions cut 6 bases from V and 6 bases from J, with 15 bases between. DNA of the CDR3: TGTGCCAGCAGTCCATGGGGCGCGGGTCAGCCCCAGCATTTT. Its protein product is CASSPWGAGQPQHF.

The rearrangement uses TRBV7-3 and TRBJ1-3, with D tentatively TRBD1 (6 bases). Germline CDR1 is SGHTA and CDR2 is FQGTGA. V lost 5 bases to trimming and J lost 4 bases, with 15 bases between them. This CDR3 spans 15 amino acids. The CDR3 protein is CASSTQGQGGNTIYF. The CDR3 DNA follows: TGTGCCAGCAGCACACAGGGTCAGGGCGGAAACACCATATATTTT.

V gene TRBV6-4 combines with J gene TRBJ2-2; weak D call: TRBD2 (6 bases). The CDR3 contains 12 residues. Trimming pared 5 bases from V and 8 bases from J, leaving 9 bases between. The germline V gene encodes CDR1 MRHNA and CDR2 SNTAGT. CDR3 protein: CASSRSGGELFF. CDR3 coding DNA: TGTGCCAGCAGTAGAAGCGGGGGGGAGCTGTTTTTT.

J is TRBJ2-7 and V is TRBV7-3, with D possibly being TRBD1 (6 bases). V was clipped by 3 bases and J by 4 bases, with 19 bases between them. This CDR3 contains 16 residues. The germline CDR1 and CDR2 sequences are SGHTA and FQGTGA. CDR3 sequence reads: CASSFTGTPNFYEQYF. In DNA, the CDR3 is TGTGCCAGCAGCTTCACCGGGACACCCAATTTTTACGAGCAGTACTTC.

The chain links TRBV3-1 (or the pseudogene TRBV3-2) to TRBJ1-2; D gene uncertain. CDR1 LGHDT and CDR2 YNNKEL come from the germline V gene (reference sequence). V was cut by 2 bases and J by 4 bases, with 11 bases left in between. This CDR3 contains 14 residues. The CDR3 sequence is CASSQLGRTYGYTF. CDR3 sequence (DNA): TGTGCCAGCAGCCAACTAGGACGGACCTATGGCTACACCTTC.

V is TRBV30 and J is TRBJ1-4, with D unresolved. Germline V gene sequence: CDR1 GTSNPN, CDR2 SVGIG (reference sequence). V lost 1 base to trimming and J lost 11 bases, with 8 bases between them. CDR3 length: 11 amino acids. Here the CDR3 DNA reads TGTGCCTGGAGTGAGGCGAGGAAACTGTTTTTT. Its protein is CAWSEARKLFF.

V is TRBV6-5 and J is TRBJ1-2; 9 bases match TRBD1. Germline V CDR1 and CDR2: MNHEY, SVGAGI. This CDR3 is 14 amino acids long. The J segment lost 5 bases and the V segment lost 6 bases, leaving 7 bases of the junction unmatched. The CDR3 region is CASSSRDRAYGYTF. The CDR3 DNA is TGTGCCAGCAGCTCCCGGGACAGGGCTTATGGCTACACCTTC.

A word on this clone: Its ends do not fully match the called genes, so a read error is possible. The chain uses TRBV11-2 and TRBJ2-7, with D possibly being TRBD2 (5 bases). Germline V gene sequence: CDR1 SGHAT, CDR2 FQNNGV. The CDR3 sequence is 13 residues long. The DNA of the CDR3 is TGTGCCAGCAGCATAGAGGGTCCCTACGAGCAGTACTTC. Residues: CASSIEGPYEQYF.

The count of this clone is one. The J gene is TRBJ2-2, the V gene TRBV18; D uncertain. The CDR3 is 17 residues long. In germline, CDR1 is KGHSH, CDR2 LQKENI. Trimming removed 1 base at V and 3 bases at J, with 15 bases between. The CDR3 DNA sequence: TGTGCCAGCTCACCACGTGGCGCGGCGATGGACACCGGGGAGCTGTTTTTT. Its translation is CASSPRGAAMDTGELFF.

This clone was picked up a small number of times. V and J are TRBV7-8 and TRBJ2-7, with TRBD1 as a possible D gene (6 bases). V lost 5 bases and J 4 bases, leaving 12 bases between the germline ends. CDR3 length equals 13 residues. In germline, CDR1 is SGHVS, CDR2 FQNEAQ. The CDR3 nucleotides are TGTGCCAGCAGCCGAGCGACAGGATACGAGCAGTACTTC. Translation: CASSRATGYEQYF. The whole variable domain, remainder taken from reference TRBV7-8 and TRBJ2-7, is GAGVSQSPRYKVAKRGQDVALRCDPISGHVSLFWYQQALGQGPEFLTYFQNEAQLDKSGLPSDRFFAERPEGSVSTLKIQRTQQEDSAVYLCASSRATGYEQYFGPGTRLTVT.

The chain is built from TRBV6-5 and TRBJ1-4; TRBD1 matches at 7 bases. The length of the CDR3 is 14 residues. J gave up 4 bases and V 6 bases, and 5 bases lay outside the gene matches. In germline, CDR1 is MNHEY, CDR2 SVGAGI. CDR3 protein: CASRGTADNEKLFF. The DNA for the CDR3 is TGTGCCAGCAGGGGGACAGCCGATAATGAAAAACTGTTTTTT.

The rearrangement uses TRBV19 and TRBJ1-5; a possible D gene is TRBD1 (5 bases). Trimming left V 4 bases short and J 1 base short, with 11 bases between. Germline V gene data show CDR1 as LNHDA and CDR2 as SQIVND (reference sequence). The CDR3 sequence is 15 residues long. The CDR3 coding sequence is TGTGCCAGTAGTACGGGGGTGGGCAGCAATCAGCCCCAGCATTTT. Protein sequence: CASSTGVGSNQPQHF.

The chain joins TRBV9 to TRBJ2-3; no firm D call. CDR1 and CDR2 from the germline V gene are SGDLS and YYNGEE. CDR3 length: 14 residues. V lost 3 bases to trimming and J lost 4 bases, with 12 bases between them. The CDR3 sequence: CASSALTRADTQYF. The CDR3 nucleotides are TGTGCCAGCAGCGCTCTCACTCGCGCAGATACGCAGTATTTT.

V gene TRBV6-5 combines with J gene TRBJ1-2, with D possibly matching TRBD1 (5 bases). Germline lookup yields CDR1 MNHEY and CDR2 SVGAGI. V dropped 7 bases and J dropped 5 bases, with 14 bases sitting between them. The CDR3 has 13 amino acids. In DNA form, the CDR3 reads TGTGCCAGCAACTTTGACAGTCCTTATGGCTACACCTTC. The encoded protein is CASNFDSPYGYTF.

The V and J genes are TRBV2 and TRBJ1-5; D possibly corresponds to TRBD1 (5 bases). The CDR3 consists of 14 residues. CDR1 and CDR2 (germline): SNHLY, FYNNEI. Trimming pared 8 bases from V and 4 bases from J, leaving 15 bases between. CDR3 bases: TGTGCCAGCGCAGGGAGAGGTAGTAATCAGCCCCAGCATTTT. It yields the protein CASAGRGSNQPQHF. The full variable domain, completed using reference TRBV2 and TRBJ1-5, is EPEVTQTPSHQVTQMGQEVILRCVPISNHLYFYWYRQILGQKVEFLVSFYNNEISEKSEIFDDQFSVERPDGSNFTLKIRSTKLEDSAMYFCASAGRGSNQPQHFGDGTRLSIL.

The rearrangement uses TRBV28 and TRBJ1-5, with D perhaps TRBD1 (5 bases). CDR1 is MDHEN and CDR2 is SYDVKM in the germline V gene. The CDR3 length is 14 residues. The V end lost 0 bases, the J end lost 6 bases, and 9 bases lay between the germline ends. The CDR3 nucleotides are TGTGCCAGCAGTTTATGGGGGGTCGGTCAGCCCCAGCATTTT. Translation gives CASSLWGVGQPQHF.

The chain is built from TRBV5-1 and TRBJ2-3; weak D call: TRBD2 (6 bases). Per the germline V gene, CDR1 is SGHRS and CDR2 is YFSETQ. The CDR3 covers 15 residues. Trimming cost V 2 bases and J 5 bases, with 15 bases left between them. CDR3 region: CASSFLRRGVDTQYF. The CDR3 nucleotides read TGCGCCAGCAGCTTCCTAAGGCGGGGTGTAGATACGCAGTATTTT.

CDR3 sequence (DNA): TGTGCCAGCAGTGGACCGTTTAATGAAAAACTGTTTTTT. It codes for CASSGPFNEKLFF. This chain joins TRBV2 and TRBJ1-4, with D uncertain. The CDR3 covers 13 residues. Trimming cost V 4 bases and J 4 bases, with 7 bases left between them. Germline CDR1 and CDR2: SNHLY and FYNNEI.

The chain combines TRBV4-3 with TRBJ2-1; 12 positions agree with TRBD2. The CDR3 spans 19 residues. The trim removed 0 bases at V and 3 bases at J, leaving 9 bases unmatched. Germline V gene sequence: CDR1 LGHNA, CDR2 YSLEER. The CDR3 region has the DNA TGCGCCAGCAGCCAAGATCGACTAGCGGGGGACCCGAACTACAATGAGCAGTTCTTC. It specifies CASSQDRLAGDPNYNEQFF.

This sequence joins TRBV19 and TRBJ2-1, with 10 bases aligning to TRBD2. V dropped 3 bases and J dropped 6; count of bases not matched to a gene: 14. This CDR3 spans 18 amino acids. Germline-derived CDR1 and CDR2 are LNHDA and SQIVND (reference sequence). Here the CDR3 reads CASSISPSLAGGFNEQFF. In DNA, the CDR3 is TGTGCCAGTAGTATCTCGCCTTCTTTAGCGGGGGGCTTCAATGAGCAGTTCTTC.

The chain carries TRBV5-1 and TRBJ1-3; D unclear. CDR1 is SGHRS and CDR2 is YFSETQ in the germline V gene. V was cut by 0 bases and J by 4 bases, with 11 bases left in between. This CDR3 region has 15 residues. The DNA of the CDR3 is TGCGCCAGCAGCTTGGAGGGCAGGCCCGGAAACACCATATATTTT. This sequence encodes CASSLEGRPGNTIYF.

This rearrangement joins TRBV25-1 to TRBJ1-2; D gene ambiguous. Germline lookup yields CDR1 MGHDK and CDR2 SYGVNS. Trimming stripped 7 bases from V and 8 bases from J, with 8 bases between. The CDR3 spans 10 residues. The DNA for the CDR3 is TGTGCCAGCAACTGCGACGGCTACACCTTC. Its translation: CASNCDGYTF.

This clone was recorded only once. The V call is TRBV18, the J call TRBJ1-5; TRBD1 matches 7 bases. Losses at the gene ends were 0 bases for V and 5 bases for J; bases not matched to a gene: 4. This CDR3 is built from 15 residues. CDR1 KGHSH and CDR2 LQKENI come from the germline V gene. The CDR3 is CASSPPGTAYQPQHF. The CDR3 region has the DNA TGTGCCAGCTCACCACCTGGGACAGCTTATCAGCCCCAGCATTTT.

The chain employs TRBV19 and TRBJ2-3; 7 bases are shared with TRBD2. With V trimmed by 3 bases and J by 4 bases, 7 bases remained unmatched. The CDR3 consists of 15 residues. CDR1 and CDR2 from the germline V gene are LNHDA and SQIVND (reference sequence). The CDR3 DNA reads TGTGCCAGTAGTATGGGGGGGATCATGGCAGATACGCAGTATTTT. This translates into CASSMGGIMADTQYF.

This chain links TRBV2 with TRBJ2-7; D is undetermined. The CDR3 runs 11 residues. Trimming took off 3 bases at V and 5 bases at J, with 5 bases between the two ends. Germline CDR1 SNHLY, CDR2 FYNNEI. DNA for the CDR3: TGTGCCAGCAGTGAGTTAAACGAGCAGTACTTC. This encodes CASSELNEQYF.

This clone was observed a handful of times. The genes are TRBV12-3 or TRBV12-4 and TRBJ1-3, with unresolved D. The CDR3 length is 10 residues. V was pared by 2 bases and J by 7 bases, with 0 bases between. CDR3 coding DNA: TGTGCCAGCAGTTTAAACACCATATATTTT. As protein: CASSLNTIYF.

The rearrangement links TRBV5-1 to TRBJ1-2; D unclear. Per germline, CDR1 SGHRS and CDR2 YFSETQ. V was cut by 3 bases and J by 4 bases, with 16 bases left in between. The CDR3 consists of 15 residues. Written as DNA, the CDR3 is TGCGCCAGCAGCTCACCGGGGAGCCACCTCTATGGCTACACCTTC. It specifies CASSSPGSHLYGYTF. The variable domain in full, with the rest retrieved from reference TRBV5-1 and TRBJ1-2, is KAGVTQTPRYLIKTRGQQVTLSCSPISGHRSVSWYQQTPGQGLQFLFEYFSETQRNKGNFPGRFSGRQFSNSRSEMNVSTLELGDSALYLCASSSPGSHLYGYTFGSGTRLTVV.

The rearrangement uses TRBV5-6 and TRBJ2-3; weak D call: TRBD1 (6 bases). Germline lookup yields CDR1 SGHDT and CDR2 YYEEEE. The CDR3 is 15 residues long. V lost 4 bases to trimming and J lost 0 bases, with 12 bases between them. The chain's CDR3 is CASSQDRSSTDTQYF. CDR3 sequence (DNA): TGTGCCAGCAGCCAGGACAGATCCAGCACAGATACGCAGTATTTT.

This chain links TRBV7-9 with TRBJ1-5; a possible D gene is TRBD1 (5 bases). V was shortened by 4 bases and J by 3 bases, with 10 bases between the two germline ends. This CDR3 region has 14 residues. Germline assignment: CDR1 SEHNR and CDR2 FQNEAQ (reference sequence). The CDR3 loop reads CASSSGTLNQPQHF. The CDR3 DNA reads TGTGCCAGCAGCTCCGGGACGCTCAATCAGCCCCAGCATTTT.

The chain joins TRBV7-9 to TRBJ2-1, with TRBD1 as a possible D gene (5 bases). V was shortened by 5 bases and J by 0 bases, with 17 bases between the two germline ends. The CDR3 contains 17 residues. Germline CDR1 and CDR2: SEHNR and FQNEAQ (reference sequence). The CDR3 DNA is TGTGCCAGCAGCGCCCTAGGGCAGGGAATCTCCTACAATGAGCAGTTCTTC. It codes for CASSALGQGISYNEQFF.